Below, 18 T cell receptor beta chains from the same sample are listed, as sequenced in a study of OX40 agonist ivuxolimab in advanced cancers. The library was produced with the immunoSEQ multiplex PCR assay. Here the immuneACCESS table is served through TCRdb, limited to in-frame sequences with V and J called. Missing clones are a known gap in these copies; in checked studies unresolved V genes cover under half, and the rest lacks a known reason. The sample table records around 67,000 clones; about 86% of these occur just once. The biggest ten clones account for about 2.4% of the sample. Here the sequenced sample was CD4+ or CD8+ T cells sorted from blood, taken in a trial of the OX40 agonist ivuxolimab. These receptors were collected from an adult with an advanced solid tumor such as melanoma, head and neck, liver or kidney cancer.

CDR3 sequence (DNA): TGTGCCAGCAGCTTAGGGGGTCGGGGCACAGATAATTCACCCCTCCACTTT. It translates to CASSLGGRGTDNSPLHF. The chain employs TRBV7-8 and TRBJ1-6, with TRBD1 as a possible D gene (5 bases). Per the germline V gene, CDR1 is SGHVS and CDR2 is FQNEAQ. The CDR3 sequence is 17 residues long. V was shortened by 1 base and J by 5 bases, with 15 bases between the two germline ends.

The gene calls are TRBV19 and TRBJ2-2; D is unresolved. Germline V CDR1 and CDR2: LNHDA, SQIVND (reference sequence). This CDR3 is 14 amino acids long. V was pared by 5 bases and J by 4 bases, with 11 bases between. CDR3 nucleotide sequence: TGTGCCAGTAGTGACCGGGTGTCCACCGGGGAGCTGTTTTTT. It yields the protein CASSDRVSTGELFF.

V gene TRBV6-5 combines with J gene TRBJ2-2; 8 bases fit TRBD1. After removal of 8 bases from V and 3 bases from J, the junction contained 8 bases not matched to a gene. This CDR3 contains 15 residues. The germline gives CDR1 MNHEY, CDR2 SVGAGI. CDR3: CASSIGQGYTGELFF. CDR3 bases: TGTGCCAGCTCCATCGGACAGGGTTACACCGGGGAGCTGTTTTTT.

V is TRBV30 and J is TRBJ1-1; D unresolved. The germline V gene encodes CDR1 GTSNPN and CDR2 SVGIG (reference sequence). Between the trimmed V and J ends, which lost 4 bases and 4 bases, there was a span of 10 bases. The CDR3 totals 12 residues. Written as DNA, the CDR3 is TGTGCCTGGACTCCCTTGAGCACTGAAGCTTTCTTT. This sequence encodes CAWTPLSTEAFF.

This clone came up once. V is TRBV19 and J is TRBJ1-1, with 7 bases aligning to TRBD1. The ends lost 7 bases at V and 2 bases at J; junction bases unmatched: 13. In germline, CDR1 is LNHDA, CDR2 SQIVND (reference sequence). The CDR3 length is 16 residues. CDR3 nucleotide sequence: TGTGCCAGTATTACCGGGGCAGGGGGGACTAACACTGAAGCTTTCTTT. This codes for CASITGAGGTNTEAFF. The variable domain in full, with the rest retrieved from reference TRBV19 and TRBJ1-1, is DGGITQSPKYLFRKEGQNVTLSCEQNLNHDAMYWYRQDPGQGLRLIYYSQIVNDFQKGDIAEGYSVSREKKESFPLTVTSAQKNPTAFYLCASITGAGGTNTEAFFGQGTRLTVV.

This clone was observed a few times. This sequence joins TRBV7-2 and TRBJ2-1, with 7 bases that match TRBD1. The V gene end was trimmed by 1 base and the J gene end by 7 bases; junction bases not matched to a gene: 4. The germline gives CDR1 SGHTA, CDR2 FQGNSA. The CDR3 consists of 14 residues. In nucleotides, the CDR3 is TGTGCCAGCAGCTTAGGATACAGGGGAAATGAGCAGTTCTTC. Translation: CASSLGYRGNEQFF.

CDR3 nucleotide sequence: TGTGCCAGCAGACTGACAGGGGGCTATCAGCCCCAGCATTTT. Translated, it gives CASRLTGGYQPQHF. The chain combines TRBV27 with TRBJ1-5; 10 positions match TRBD1. V gave up 6 bases and J gave up 5 bases; unmatched junction bases: 4. This CDR3 contains 14 residues. The germline V gene has CDR1 MNHEY and CDR2 SMNVEV (reference sequence).

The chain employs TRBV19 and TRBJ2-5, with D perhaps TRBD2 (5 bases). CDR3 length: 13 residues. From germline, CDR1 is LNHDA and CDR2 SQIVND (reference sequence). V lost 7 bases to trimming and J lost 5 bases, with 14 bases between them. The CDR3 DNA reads TGTGCCAGTATCGGAGGTGTCTCGGAGACCCAGTACTTC. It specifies CASIGGVSETQYF.

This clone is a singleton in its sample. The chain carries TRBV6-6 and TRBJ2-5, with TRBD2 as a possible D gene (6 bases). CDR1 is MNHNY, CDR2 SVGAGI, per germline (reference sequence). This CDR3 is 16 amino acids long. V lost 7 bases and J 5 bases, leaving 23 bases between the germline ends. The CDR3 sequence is CASTEGLVKMRETQYF. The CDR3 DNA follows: TGTGCCAGCACGGAGGGACTTGTAAAGATGAGGGAGACCCAGTACTTC.

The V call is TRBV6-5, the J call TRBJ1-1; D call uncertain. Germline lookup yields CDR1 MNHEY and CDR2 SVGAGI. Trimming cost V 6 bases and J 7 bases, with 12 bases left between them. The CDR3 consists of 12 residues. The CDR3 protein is CASRYWVHEAFF. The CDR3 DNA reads TGTGCCAGCAGGTATTGGGTCCATGAAGCTTTCTTT.

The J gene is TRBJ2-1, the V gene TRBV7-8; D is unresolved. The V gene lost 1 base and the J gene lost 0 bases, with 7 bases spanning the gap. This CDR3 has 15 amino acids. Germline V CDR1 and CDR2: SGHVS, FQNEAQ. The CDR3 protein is CASSLGTGSYNEQFF. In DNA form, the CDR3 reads TGTGCCAGCAGCTTAGGCACGGGCTCCTACAATGAGCAGTTCTTC.

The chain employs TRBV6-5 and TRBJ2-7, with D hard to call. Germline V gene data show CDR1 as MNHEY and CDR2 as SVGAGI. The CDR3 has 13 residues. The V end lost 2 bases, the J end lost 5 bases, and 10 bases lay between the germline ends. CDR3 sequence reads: CASSYRGGHEQYF. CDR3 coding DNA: TGTGCCAGCAGTTACCGCGGTGGCCACGAGCAGTACTTC.

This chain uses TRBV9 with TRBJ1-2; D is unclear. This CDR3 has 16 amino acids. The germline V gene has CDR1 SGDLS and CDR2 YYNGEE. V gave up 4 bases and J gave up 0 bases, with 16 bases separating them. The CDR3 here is CASSPLRGLTNYGYTF. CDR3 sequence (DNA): TGTGCCAGCAGCCCCCTACGCGGTTTGACTAACTATGGCTACACCTTC.

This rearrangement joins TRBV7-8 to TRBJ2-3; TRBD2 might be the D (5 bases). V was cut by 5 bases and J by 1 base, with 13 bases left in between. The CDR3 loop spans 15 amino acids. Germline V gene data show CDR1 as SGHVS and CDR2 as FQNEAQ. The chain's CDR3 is CASSLESGRTDTQYF. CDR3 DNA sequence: TGTGCCAGCAGCCTGGAGAGCGGCCGCACAGATACGCAGTATTTT.

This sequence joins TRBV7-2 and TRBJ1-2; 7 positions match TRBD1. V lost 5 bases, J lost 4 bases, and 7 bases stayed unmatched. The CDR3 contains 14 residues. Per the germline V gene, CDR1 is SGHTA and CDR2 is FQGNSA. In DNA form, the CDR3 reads TGTGCCAGCAGCCCCATGGGACAGAGCTATGGCTACACCTTC. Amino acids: CASSPMGQSYGYTF.

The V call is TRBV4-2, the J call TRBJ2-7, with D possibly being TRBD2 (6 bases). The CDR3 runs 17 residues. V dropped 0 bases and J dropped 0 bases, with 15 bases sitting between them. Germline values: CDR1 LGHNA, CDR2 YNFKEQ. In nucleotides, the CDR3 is TGTGCCAGCAGCCAAGACCCGGGGCTAGCGAGCTCCTACGAGCAGTACTTC. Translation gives CASSQDPGLASSYEQYF.

The CDR3: CASRGQGSSYNEQFF. DNA of the CDR3: TGTGCCAGCAGAGGACAGGGCAGCTCCTACAATGAGCAGTTCTTC. The chain has TRBV6-5 and TRBJ2-1; 8 bases line up with TRBD1. CDR1 is MNHEY and CDR2 is SVGAGI in the germline V gene. After removal of 6 bases from V and 0 bases from J, the junction contained 4 bases not matched to a gene. The length of the CDR3 is 15 residues.

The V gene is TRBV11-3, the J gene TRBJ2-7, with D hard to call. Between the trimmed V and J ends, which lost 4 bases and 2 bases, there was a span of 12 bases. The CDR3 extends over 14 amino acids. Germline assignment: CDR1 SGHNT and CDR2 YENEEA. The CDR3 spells CASSSLAGPYEQYF. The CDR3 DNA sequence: TGTGCCAGCAGCTCTTTGGCCGGGCCCTACGAGCAGTACTTC.